This TCR beta chain was identified during a study of lymphopenia after photon versus proton radiotherapy. Study-level results: Photon-treated patients lost naive T cells and TCR diversity; proton-treated stayed stable. Post-nadir TCR diversity decline inversely tracked overall survival among those who died. Oligoclonal CD8+ Temra expansion after nadir drove photon patients' diversity drop. Better survival with proton therapy was suggested as possible, not demonstrated.

CDR3 size: 19 residues. The germline gives CDR1 MNHEY, CDR2 SMNVEV (reference sequence). TCRdb keeps only in-frame clones here, not all; method: immunoSEQ multiplex PCR. The data contain about 42,000 clones, roughly four fifths of them singletons. A word on this clone: Its antigen is not identified.

This chain joins TRBV27 and TRBJ2-5; 12 bases line up with TRBD2. With the DNA end fitting TRBJ2-7 better, the J assignment may be wrong. This TCR came from a woman between 70 and 85 years old with pancreatic cancer. Sequencing used peripheral blood, obtained from a patient treated with proton-based radiotherapy. The CDR3 bases are TGTGCCAGCAGTTTATTGGGACTAGCGGGCCCCAGAGGGTCCTACGAGCAGTACTTC. This gives the protein CASSLLGLAGPRGSYEQYF.